This TCR beta chain derives from a study of T cell changes during pregnancy in multiple sclerosis. Data came from immunoSEQ multiplex PCR; TCRdb stores just in-frame clones and leaves some out. The data contain 50,000 to 65,000 clones, approximately 93% of them singletons. The CDR3 has 14 amino acids. Trimming cost V 8 bases and J 4 bases, with 17 bases left between them. Germline CDR1 reads MNHEY; CDR2 reads SMNVEV (reference sequence). The J gene is TRBJ1-1, the V gene TRBV27, with no clear D. The sample consisted of CD8+ T cells from peripheral blood mononuclear cells, taken in the second trimester of pregnancy. The clonotype originates from a female donor with multiple sclerosis, enrolled in a pregnancy study. DNA of the CDR3: TGTGCCAGCTCCTCGAACGTCGGCGGCACTGAAGCTTTCTTT. Encoded protein: CASSSNVGGTEAFF.